The rows below give T cell receptor beta chains drawn from one sample of a study of PD-1 blockade in classical Hodgkin lymphoma. The table came from immunoSEQ multiplex PCR; TCRdb's copy has only in-frame clones and leaves some out. The repertoire holds some 96,000 clones, with approximately 80% as singletons. Here the sequenced sample was peripheral blood mononuclear cells (PBMCs), taken at baseline. These receptor sequences come from a human donor with classical Hodgkin lymphoma. The CDR3 runs from the conserved cysteine through the conserved F or W. The order of the fields is clone size, D gene, V gene, J gene, CDR3 DNA, CDR3 protein. D genes are given only for firm matches. Expanded clones are given a class, and other clones once, few, many or no size at all.

>-|TRBD1|TRBV4-1|TRBJ2-1
TGCGCCAGCAGCACGGGACAGAACTACAATGAGCAGTTCTTC
CASSTGQNYNEQFF
>many|-|TRBV10-3|TRBJ1-5
TGTGCCATCAGTGACAGGCCGAATGGCAATCAGCCCCAGCATTTT
CAISDRPNGNQPQHF
>-|-|TRBV5-6|TRBJ2-5
TGTGCCAGCAGCTTTTCGCTACAGCAAGAGACCCAGTACTTC
CASSFSLQQETQYF
>-|-|TRBV6-1|TRBJ1-2
TGTGCCAGCAGCCCCGAACCACAGAGCTATGGCTACACCTTC
CASSPEPQSYGYTF
>-|-|TRBV19|TRBJ2-7
TGTGCCAGTAGTTCCCCGGGACGAACCTACGAGCAGTACTTC
CASSSPGRTYEQYF
>-|TRBD2|TRBV6-1|TRBJ2-7
TGTGCCAGCGGCGGGGGGGTGGAGCAGTACTTC
CASGGGVEQYF
>few|TRBD1|TRBV2|TRBJ1-5
TGTGCCAGCAGGATGGACAGGTGGAGCAATCAGCCCCAGCATTTT
CASRMDRWSNQPQHF
>once|-|TRBV19|TRBJ2-7
TGTGCCAGTAGCCCGGGACTCTTATCCGAGCAGTACTTC
CASSPGLLSEQYF
>-|TRBD1|TRBV2|TRBJ2-5
TGTGCCAGCAGGGGGGACAGGGACCAAGAGACCCAGTACTTC
CASRGDRDQETQYF
>-|-|TRBV19|TRBJ2-3
TGTGCCAGTAGTATAGATATGACTACGCCAGATACGCAGTATTTT
CASSIDMTTPDTQYF
>-|-|TRBV21-1|TRBJ2-5
TGTGCCAGCAGCAAAGGCCAGGGGGTGGTCCAAGAGACCCAGTACTTC
CASSKGQGVVQETQYF
>few|TRBD2|TRBV9|TRBJ2-5
TGTGCCAGCAGCGCATCGACTGGACTAGCGGGGGAGACCCAGTACTTC
CASSASTGLAGETQYF
>-|TRBD1|TRBV9|TRBJ2-2
TGTGCCAGCAGCGATCGACAGGGGGCGAACACCGGGGAGCTGTTTTTT
CASSDRQGANTGELFF
>-|TRBD2|TRBV4-1|TRBJ2-7
TGCGCCAGCAGCCAATCCGGGACTAGCGGGAGATCGGGAGAGCAGTACTTC
CASSQSGTSGRSGEQYF